One and the same sample provided the 9 T cell receptor beta chains below, sequenced in a study of blood T cells in healthy people across ages. With a J-beta primer mix and a sample-barcoded 5' primer, a second PCR ran roughly 6 to 11 cycles. TCRdb re-called the 5' RACE reads through MiXCR, storing one row per CDR3 protein. Found here are approximately 690,000 distinct CDR3 sequences, approximately 59% of them singletons; the top ten hold about two fifths. Sample: blood. These TCRs come from a man in his 60s in good health.

The chain employs TRBV7-2 and TRBJ2-5; TRBD2 aligns across 8 bases. CDR1 is SGHTA, CDR2 FQGNSA, per germline. CDR3 length: 15 residues. The ends lost 3 bases at V and 2 bases at J; junction bases unmatched: 5. This chain's CDR3 is CASSFGGARQETQYF. The CDR3 nucleotides are TGTGCCAGCAGCTTCGGGGGGGCCCGGCAAGAGACCCAGTACTTC.

In its sample, this clonotype was seen many times. V and J are TRBV5-1 and TRBJ2-1; the D gene is possibly TRBD1 (6 bases). CDR1 and CDR2 from the germline V gene are SGHRS and YFSETQ. V was pared by 0 bases and J by 0 bases, with 10 bases between. This CDR3 contains 16 residues. CDR3 coding DNA: TGCGCCAGCAGCTTGGAGCAGGGGAGCTCCTACAATGAGCAGTTCTTC. Its protein product is CASSLEQGSSYNEQFF.

Turning to this clonotype: Relative to the germline gene, one junction end is altered; a read error may explain this. CDR3 loop: CSVGRGGHNGQFF. The CDR3 DNA is TGCAGCGTTGGTCGAGGCGGCCACAATGGGCAGTTCTTC. The chain has TRBV29-1 and TRBJ2-1; D unclear. Germline V CDR1 and CDR2: SQVTM, ANQGSEA. The CDR3 is 13 amino acids.

The chain links TRBV29-1 to TRBJ2-4, with D uncertain. CDR3 length: 14 amino acids. Trimming pared 2 bases from V and 6 bases from J, leaving 14 bases between. The V gene's germline CDR1 is SQVTM and CDR2 ANQGSEA. The chain's CDR3 is CSVEHPGGLNIQYF. The DNA for the CDR3 is TGCAGCGTTGAACACCCCGGTGGGTTAAACATTCAGTACTTC.

This clonotype came up a few times. The CDR3 DNA reads TGCGCCAGCAGCCAAGGCGTCCGGGAATACGAGCAGTACTTC. Encoded protein: CASSQGVREYEQYF. The genes are TRBV4-1 and TRBJ2-4; D perhaps matches TRBD2 (5 bases). The J call is doubtful: the DNA matches TRBJ2-7 better. This CDR3 is built from 14 residues. CDR1 is MGHRA, CDR2 YSYEKL, per germline.

This chain joins TRBV13 and TRBJ1-1; D is unclear. Trimming removed 5 bases from V and 8 bases from J, with 12 bases in between. The germline CDR1 and CDR2 sequences are PRHDT and FYEKMQ (reference sequence). The CDR3 is 12 residues long. CDR3 coding DNA: TGTGCCAGCAGCCCGAGTCGGGGAGAAGCTTTCTTT. Translated: CASSPSRGEAFF.

This sequence joins TRBV6-5 and TRBJ1-4; 10 positions match TRBD1. The CDR3 totals 17 residues. Germline V lookup: CDR1 MNHEY, CDR2 SVGAGI. Losses at the gene ends were 0 bases for V and 5 bases for J; bases not matched to a gene: 6. The CDR3 sequence is CASSYSRGTGVNEKLFF. The CDR3 bases are TGTGCCAGCAGTTACTCCCGAGGGACAGGGGTGAATGAAAAACTGTTTTTT.

The V and J genes are TRBV11-2 and TRBJ2-3; 14 bases match TRBD2. Trimming removed 5 bases from V and 4 bases from J; junction bases left unmatched: 5. The CDR3 is 16 residues long. Germline CDR1 reads SGHAT; CDR2 reads FQNNGV. Written as DNA, the CDR3 is TGTGCCAGCAGCCGGACTAGCGGGGGGATAGCAGATACGCAGTATTTT. The encoded protein is CASSRTSGGIADTQYF.

There are a few counts of this clonotype. The V and J genes are TRBV12-3 or TRBV12-4 and TRBJ2-5; D unresolved. The V end was cut by 3 bases, the J end by 5 bases, with 10 bases between. This CDR3 spans 13 amino acids. CDR3 DNA sequence: TGTGCCAGCAGTTTGATGGGTAGTGAGACCCAGTACTTC. This gives the protein CASSLMGSETQYF.